A selection of T cell receptor beta chains follows, all from one sample in a study of T cells in Graves' hyperthyroidism and ophthalmopathy. MiXCR was run by TCRdb on the multiplex PCR reads, yielding one entry per CDR3 protein. Among hundreds of thousands of distinct CDR3 sequences listed, about 15% were seen once. Sequenced: blood. The receptors here all came from a woman aged 18-29 years with Graves' ophthalmopathy. Each CDR3 is given with its conserved first and last residue. The order of the fields is V gene, clone size, D gene, J gene, CDR3 DNA, CDR3 protein. A D gene is named only where the DNA matches it firmly. Not all rows give a size; the values are once, few, many and, for expanded clones, a class.

V: TRBV4-1; size: many; D: TRBD1; J: TRBJ1-2; DNA: TGCGCCAGCAGCCAAGGGACAGGCGGAAACTATGGCTACACCTTC; CDR3: CASSQGTGGNYGYTF
V: TRBV3-1; size: many; D: -; J: TRBJ1-6; DNA: TGTGCCAGCAGCCAACGCGCTATCTATAATTCACCCCTCCACTTT; CDR3: CASSQRAIYNSPLHF
V: TRBV6-2/TRBV6-3; size: many; D: TRBD1; J: TRBJ1-1; DNA: TGTGCCAGCAGTTACTCGATTGGGCAGGGGGGGAACACTGAAGCTTTCTTT; CDR3: CASSYSIGQGGNTEAFF
V: TRBV6-6; size: -; D: -; J: TRBJ2-3; DNA: TGCGCCAGCAGTTACTCGGTCAGCACAGATACGCAGTATTTT; CDR3: CASSYSVSTDTQYF
V: TRBV30; size: many; D: -; J: TRBJ1-6; DNA: TGTGCCTGGAGTGCCCGGGGGTTGTCGGGCTCCTATAATTCACCCCTCCACTTT; CDR3: CAWSARGLSGSYNSPLHF
V: TRBV28; size: many; D: -; J: TRBJ1-5; DNA: TGTGCCAGCAGGCCGAACCCCCGGGACACGGAACGGATGAATCAGCCCCAGCATTTT; CDR3: CASRPNPRDTERMNQPQHF
V: TRBV4-2; size: -; D: -; J: TRBJ1-6; DNA: TGTGCCAGCAGCCAAGACCGACACTCCTATAATTCACCCCTCCACTTT; CDR3: CASSQDRHSYNSPLHF
V: TRBV6-2/TRBV6-3; size: many; D: TRBD1; J: TRBJ2-5; DNA: TGTGCCAGCAGTAAGGACAGGGCAGAGACCCAGTACTTC; CDR3: CASSKDRAETQYF
V: TRBV27; size: many; D: -; J: TRBJ2-2; DNA: TGTGCCAGCAGTTTAGCTAGACAGGTCTTGAACACCGGGGAGCTGTTTTTT; CDR3: CASSLARQVLNTGELFF
V: TRBV19; size: many; D: TRBD2; J: TRBJ2-3; DNA: TGTGCCAGTAGAACCGCGGGAGGCACAGATACGCAGTATTTT; CDR3: CASRTAGGTDTQYF
V: TRBV3-1; size: many; D: TRBD2; J: TRBJ2-5; DNA: TGTGCCAGCAGCCAAGAGGGCGGGAGCGGGGAGACCCAGTACTTC; CDR3: CASSQEGGSGETQYF
V: TRBV7-9; size: few; D: -; J: TRBJ1-3; DNA: TGTGCCAGCAGCTCTAACAGGCCTTTGGGAGGAAACACCATATATTTT; CDR3: CASSSNRPLGGNTIYF
V: TRBV20-1; size: many; D: TRBD1; J: TRBJ2-7; DNA: TGCAGTGCTCGCCTGGGACAGCGGTACGAGCAGTACTTC; CDR3: CSARLGQRYEQYF
V: TRBV7-6; size: many; D: TRBD1; J: TRBJ1-3; DNA: TGTGCCAGCAGCCTCGGGACAGGGGGTGGAAACACCATATATTTT; CDR3: CASSLGTGGGNTIYF
V: TRBV30; size: -; D: -; J: TRBJ2-7; DNA: TGTGCCTGGAGTGTCGGGGGTGTCTACGAGCAGTACTTC; CDR3: CAWSVGGVYEQYF
V: TRBV20-1; size: once; D: TRBD2; J: TRBJ2-1; DNA: TGCAGTGCTAGAGGGACTAGCGGGCGTGAGCAGTTCTTC; CDR3: CSARGTSGREQFF
V: TRBV7-9; size: -; D: -; J: TRBJ1-2; DNA: TGTGCCAGCAGCCCTCGGACAGTTAGTCTGATCTATGGCTACACCTTC; CDR3: CASSPRTVSLIYGYTF